This T cell receptor beta chain was sequenced in a study of T-cell memory formation after mild COVID-19. Study information: Largely donor-specific sequence clusters came from a couple of donors. The study's findings and limits: Clonal second-wave expansions that peaked on day 37 had unconfirmed SARS-CoV-2 specificity. Contracting clones from day 15 to 85 showed balanced CD4/CD8; later expanders favored CD4+. Contracting CD4+ clones sat mainly in CM and EM; CD8+ in EMRA.

The CDR3 totals 15 residues. Germline CDR1 SGHTA, CDR2 FQGTGA. Deletions cut 7 bases from V and 3 bases from J, with 17 bases between. One entry per CDR3 protein, called by TCRdb with MiXCR from the 5' RACE reads. Of approximately 250,000 distinct CDR3 sequences in the sample, roughly 15% are singletons; the top ten hold less than 2.5%. On this clonotype itself: Its antigen is not known.

The receptor comes from an adult woman who had mild COVID-19 (a few samples of this study predate the infection). Cell type and time point are not known. The sequencing input was PBMCs or a T cell subset sorted from them (not recorded which). The chain is built from TRBV7-3 and TRBJ2-3; the D gene is possibly TRBD2 (6 bases). In nucleotides, the CDR3 is TGTGCCAGCATGAGGAAGCCTGGGGGGACAGATACGCAGTATTTT. Its protein product is CASMRKPGGTDTQYF.